The T cell receptor (beta chain) described here comes from a study of blood T cell repertoires in COVID-19. Across the study: Samples of COVID-19 (acute and convalescent) were obtained from the United States, Italy and Spain.

Measured with immunoSEQ multiplex PCR; TCRdb has only the in-frame clones, and not every one. The sample includes under 60,000 clones, roughly 88% of them seen just once. This clone was counted a few times. This TCR was sampled from a human donor with active COVID-19. The donor label of this sample is uncertain. The source material was peripheral blood.

The CDR3 bases are TGTGCCAGCAAACAGAGCTACGAGCAGTACTTC. Residues: CASKQSYEQYF. This rearrangement joins TRBV6-6 to TRBJ2-7; D not resolved. Trimming removed 7 bases from V and 3 bases from J, with 7 bases in between. Germline lookup yields CDR1 MNHNY and CDR2 SVGAGI (reference sequence). There are 11 residues in the CDR3.